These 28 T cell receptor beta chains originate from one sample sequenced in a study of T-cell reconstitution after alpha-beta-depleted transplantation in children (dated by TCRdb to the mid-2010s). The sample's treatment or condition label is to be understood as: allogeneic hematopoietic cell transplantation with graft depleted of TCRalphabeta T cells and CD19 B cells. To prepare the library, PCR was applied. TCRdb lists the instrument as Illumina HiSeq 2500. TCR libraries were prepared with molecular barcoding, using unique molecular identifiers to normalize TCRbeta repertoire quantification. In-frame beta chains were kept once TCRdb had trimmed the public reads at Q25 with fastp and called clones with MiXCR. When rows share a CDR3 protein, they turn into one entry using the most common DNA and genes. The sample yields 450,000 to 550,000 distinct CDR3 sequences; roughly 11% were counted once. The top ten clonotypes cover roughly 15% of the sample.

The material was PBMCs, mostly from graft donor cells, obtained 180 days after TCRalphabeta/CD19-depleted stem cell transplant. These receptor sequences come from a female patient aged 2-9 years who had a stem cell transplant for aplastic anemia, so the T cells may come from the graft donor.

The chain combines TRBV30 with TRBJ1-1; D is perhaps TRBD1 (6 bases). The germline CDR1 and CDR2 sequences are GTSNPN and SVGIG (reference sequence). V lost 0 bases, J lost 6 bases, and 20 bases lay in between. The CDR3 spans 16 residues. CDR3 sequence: CAWSVRAGVSVPEAFF. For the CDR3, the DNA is TGTGCCTGGAGTGTACGAGCAGGGGTCTCGGTGCCTGAAGCTTTCTTT.

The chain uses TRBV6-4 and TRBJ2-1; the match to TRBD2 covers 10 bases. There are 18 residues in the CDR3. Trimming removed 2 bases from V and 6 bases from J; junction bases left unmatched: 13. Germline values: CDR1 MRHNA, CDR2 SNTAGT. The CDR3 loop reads CASSDPFCWLAGVNEQFF. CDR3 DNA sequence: TGTGCCAGCAGTGACCCGTTTTGTTGGCTAGCGGGAGTCAATGAGCAGTTCTTC.

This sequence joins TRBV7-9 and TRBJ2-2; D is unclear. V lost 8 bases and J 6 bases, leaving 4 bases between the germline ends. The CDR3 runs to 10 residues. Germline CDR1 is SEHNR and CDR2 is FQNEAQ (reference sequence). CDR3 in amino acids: CASGAGELFF. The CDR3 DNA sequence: TGTGCCAGCGGAGCCGGGGAGCTGTTTTTT.

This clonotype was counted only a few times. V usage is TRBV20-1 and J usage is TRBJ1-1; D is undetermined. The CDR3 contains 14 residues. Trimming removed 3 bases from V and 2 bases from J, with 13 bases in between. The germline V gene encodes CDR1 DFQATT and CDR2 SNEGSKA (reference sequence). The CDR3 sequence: CSASGGRANTEAFF. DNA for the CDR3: TGCAGTGCTAGTGGAGGACGGGCAAACACTGAAGCTTTCTTT.

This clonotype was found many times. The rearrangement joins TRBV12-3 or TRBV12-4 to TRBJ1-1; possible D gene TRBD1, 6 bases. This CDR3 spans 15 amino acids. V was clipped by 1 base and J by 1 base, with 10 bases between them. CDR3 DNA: TGTGCCAGCAGTTTAGAGGGGGGTTGGAACACTGAAGCTTTCTTT. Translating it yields CASSLEGGWNTEAFF.

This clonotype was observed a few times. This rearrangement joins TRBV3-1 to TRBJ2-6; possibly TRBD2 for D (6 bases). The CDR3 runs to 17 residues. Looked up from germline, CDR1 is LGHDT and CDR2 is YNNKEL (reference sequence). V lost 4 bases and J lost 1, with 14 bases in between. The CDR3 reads CASSRGVFNSGANVLTF. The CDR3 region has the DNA TGTGCCAGCAGCCGCGGGGTTTTTAATTCTGGGGCCAACGTCCTGACTTTC.

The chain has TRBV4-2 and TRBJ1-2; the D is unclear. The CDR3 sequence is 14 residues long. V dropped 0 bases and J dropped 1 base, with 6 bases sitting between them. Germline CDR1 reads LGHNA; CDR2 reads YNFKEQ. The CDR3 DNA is TGTGCCAGCAGCCAAGATGTGTTTAACTATGGCTACACCTTC. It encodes CASSQDVFNYGYTF.

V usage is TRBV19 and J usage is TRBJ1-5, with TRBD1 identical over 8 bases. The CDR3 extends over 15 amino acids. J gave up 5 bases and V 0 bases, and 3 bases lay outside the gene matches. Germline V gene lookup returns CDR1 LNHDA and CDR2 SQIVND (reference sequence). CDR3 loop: CASSIDGQGHQPQHF. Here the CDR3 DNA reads TGTGCCAGTAGTATAGATGGACAGGGTCATCAGCCCCAGCATTTT.

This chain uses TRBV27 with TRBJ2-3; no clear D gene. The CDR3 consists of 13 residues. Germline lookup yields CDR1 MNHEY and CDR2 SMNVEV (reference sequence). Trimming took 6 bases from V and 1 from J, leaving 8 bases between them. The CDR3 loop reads CASRYLGTDTQYF. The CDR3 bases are TGTGCCAGCAGGTACCTAGGCACAGATACGCAGTATTTT.

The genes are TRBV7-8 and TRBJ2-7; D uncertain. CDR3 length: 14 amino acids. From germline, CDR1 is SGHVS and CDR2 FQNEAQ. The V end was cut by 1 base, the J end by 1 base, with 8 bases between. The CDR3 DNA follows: TGTGCCAGCAGCTTAGTCACGGGTTCCTACGAGCAGTACGTC. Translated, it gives CASSLVTGSYEQYV.

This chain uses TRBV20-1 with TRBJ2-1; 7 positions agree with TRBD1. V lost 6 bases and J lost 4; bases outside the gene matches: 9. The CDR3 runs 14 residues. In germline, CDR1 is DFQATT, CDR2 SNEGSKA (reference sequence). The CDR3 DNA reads TGCAGTGCAACCGACAGGGTCACATACAATGAGCAGTTCTTC. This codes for CSATDRVTYNEQFF.

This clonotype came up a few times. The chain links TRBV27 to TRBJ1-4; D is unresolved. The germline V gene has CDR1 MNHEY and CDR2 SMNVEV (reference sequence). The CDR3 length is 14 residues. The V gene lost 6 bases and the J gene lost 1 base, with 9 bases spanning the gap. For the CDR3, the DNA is TGTGCCAGCAGATCAGCAAGAACTAATGAAAAACTGTTTTTT. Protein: CASRSARTNEKLFF.

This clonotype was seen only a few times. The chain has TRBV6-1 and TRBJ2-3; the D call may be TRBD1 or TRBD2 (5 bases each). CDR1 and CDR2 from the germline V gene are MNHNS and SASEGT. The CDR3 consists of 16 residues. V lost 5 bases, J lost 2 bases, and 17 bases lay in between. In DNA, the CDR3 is TGTGCCAGCAGTACCAGAGGGGTAGGCATCACAGATACGCAGTATTTT. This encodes CASSTRGVGITDTQYF.

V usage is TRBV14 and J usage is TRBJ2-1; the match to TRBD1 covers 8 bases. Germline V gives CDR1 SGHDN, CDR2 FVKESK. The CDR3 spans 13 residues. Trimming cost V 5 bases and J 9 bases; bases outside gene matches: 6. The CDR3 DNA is TGTGCCAGCAGCTCGATACAGGGGGGTGAGCAGTTCTTC. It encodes CASSSIQGGEQFF.

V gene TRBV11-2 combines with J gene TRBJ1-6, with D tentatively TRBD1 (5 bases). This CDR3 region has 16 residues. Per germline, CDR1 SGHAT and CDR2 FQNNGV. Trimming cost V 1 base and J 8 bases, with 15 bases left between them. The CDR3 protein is CASSLGGAGLDSPLHF. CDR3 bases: TGTGCCAGCAGCTTAGGAGGTGCAGGGTTGGATTCACCCCTCCACTTT.

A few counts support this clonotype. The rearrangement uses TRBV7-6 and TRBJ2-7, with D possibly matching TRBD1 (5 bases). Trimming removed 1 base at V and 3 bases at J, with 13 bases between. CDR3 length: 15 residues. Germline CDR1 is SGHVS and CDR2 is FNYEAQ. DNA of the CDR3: TGTGCCAGCAGCTTAGATGCACAGGCTGGCTACGAGCAGTACTTC. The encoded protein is CASSLDAQAGYEQYF.

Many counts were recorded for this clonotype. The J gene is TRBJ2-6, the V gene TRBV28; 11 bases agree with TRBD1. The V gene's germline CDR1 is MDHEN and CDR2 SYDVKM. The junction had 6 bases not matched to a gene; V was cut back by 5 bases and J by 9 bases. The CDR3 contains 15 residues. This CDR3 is CASSPGTGGGNVLTF. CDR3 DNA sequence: TGTGCCAGCAGTCCCGGGACAGGGGGTGGCAACGTCCTGACTTTC.

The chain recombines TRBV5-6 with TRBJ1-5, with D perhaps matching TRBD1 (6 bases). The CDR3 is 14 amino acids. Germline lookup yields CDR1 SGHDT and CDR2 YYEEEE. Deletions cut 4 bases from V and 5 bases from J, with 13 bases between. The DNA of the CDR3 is TGTGCCAGCAGCAGGACAGACGGCCATCAGCCCCAGCATTTT. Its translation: CASSRTDGHQPQHF.

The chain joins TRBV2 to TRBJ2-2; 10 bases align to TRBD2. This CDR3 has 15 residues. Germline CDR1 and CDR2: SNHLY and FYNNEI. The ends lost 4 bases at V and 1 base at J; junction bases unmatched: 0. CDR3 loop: CASSGLAGNTGELFF. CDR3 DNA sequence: TGTGCCAGCAGTGGACTAGCGGGGAACACCGGGGAGCTGTTTTTT.

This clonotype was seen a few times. The CDR3 nucleotides are TGTGCCAGCAGTTTCTACAGGGGCAATGAGCAGTTCTTC. Translated: CASSFYRGNEQFF. The gene calls are TRBV12-3 or TRBV12-4 and TRBJ2-1; 7 nucleotides match TRBD1. The CDR3 runs to 13 residues. The J segment lost 6 bases and the V segment lost 3 bases, leaving 2 bases of the junction unmatched.

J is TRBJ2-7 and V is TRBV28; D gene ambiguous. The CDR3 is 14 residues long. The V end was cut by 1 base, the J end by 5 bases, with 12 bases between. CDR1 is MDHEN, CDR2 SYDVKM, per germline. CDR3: CASSLSAGFHEQYV. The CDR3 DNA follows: TGTGCCAGCAGTTTATCAGCCGGGTTCCACGAGCAGTACGTC.

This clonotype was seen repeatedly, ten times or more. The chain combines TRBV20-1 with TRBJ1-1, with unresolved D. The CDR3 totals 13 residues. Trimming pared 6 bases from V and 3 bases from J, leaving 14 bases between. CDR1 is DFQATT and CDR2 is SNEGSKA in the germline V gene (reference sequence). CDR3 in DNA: TGCAGTGCCCAAACTGAAGCGGACACTGAAGCTTTCTTT. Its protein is CSAQTEADTEAFF.

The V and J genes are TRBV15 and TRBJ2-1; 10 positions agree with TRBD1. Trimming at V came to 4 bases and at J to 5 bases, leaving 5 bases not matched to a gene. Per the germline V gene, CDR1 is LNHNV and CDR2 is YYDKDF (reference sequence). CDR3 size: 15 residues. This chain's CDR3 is CATSMTGGYNNEQFF. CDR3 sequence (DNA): TGTGCCACCAGCATGACAGGGGGCTACAACAATGAGCAGTTCTTC.

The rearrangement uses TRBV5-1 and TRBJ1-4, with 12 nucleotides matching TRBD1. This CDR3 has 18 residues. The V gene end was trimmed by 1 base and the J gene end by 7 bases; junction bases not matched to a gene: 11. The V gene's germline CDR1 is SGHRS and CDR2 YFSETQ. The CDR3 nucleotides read TGCGCCAGCAGCTTGCAGACGGGACAGGGGGCGCCCCGTGAAAAACTGTTTTTT. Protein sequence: CASSLQTGQGAPREKLFF. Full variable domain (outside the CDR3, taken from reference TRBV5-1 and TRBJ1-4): KAGVTQTPRYLIKTRGQQVTLSCSPISGHRSVSWYQQTPGQGLQFLFEYFSETQRNKGNFPGRFSGRQFSNSRSEMNVSTLELGDSALYLCASSLQTGQGAPREKLFFGSGTQLSVL.

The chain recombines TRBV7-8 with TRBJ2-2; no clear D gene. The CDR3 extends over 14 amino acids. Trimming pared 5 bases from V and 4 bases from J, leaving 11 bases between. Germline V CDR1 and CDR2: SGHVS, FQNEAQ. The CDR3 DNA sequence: TGTGCCAGCAGCCCCATGGAGTTCACCGGGGAGCTGTTTTTT. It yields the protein CASSPMEFTGELFF.

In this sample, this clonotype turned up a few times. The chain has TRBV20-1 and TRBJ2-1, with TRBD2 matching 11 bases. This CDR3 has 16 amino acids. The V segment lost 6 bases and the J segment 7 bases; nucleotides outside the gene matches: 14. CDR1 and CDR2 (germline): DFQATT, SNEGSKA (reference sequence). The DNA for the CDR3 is TGCAGTGCCAAAGGTGGCACTAGCGGGAGAAGTAATGAGCAGTTCTTC. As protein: CSAKGGTSGRSNEQFF.

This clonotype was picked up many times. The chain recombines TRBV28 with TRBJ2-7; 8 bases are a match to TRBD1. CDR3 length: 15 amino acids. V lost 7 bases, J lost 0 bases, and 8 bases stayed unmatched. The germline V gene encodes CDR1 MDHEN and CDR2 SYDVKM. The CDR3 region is CASTSPTGGSYEQYF. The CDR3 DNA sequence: TGTGCCAGCACCTCACCCACAGGGGGCTCCTACGAGCAGTACTTC.

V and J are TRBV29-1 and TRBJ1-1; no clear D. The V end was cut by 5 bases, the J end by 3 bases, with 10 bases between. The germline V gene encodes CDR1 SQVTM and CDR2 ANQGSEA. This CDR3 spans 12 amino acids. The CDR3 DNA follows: TGCAGCGTTACGGTCGCAGACACTGAAGCTTTCTTT. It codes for CSVTVADTEAFF. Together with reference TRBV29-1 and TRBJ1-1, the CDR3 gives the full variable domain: SAVISQKPSRDICQRGTSLTIQCQVDSQVTMMFWYRQQPGQSLTLIATANQGSEATYESGFVIDKFPISRPNLTFSTLTVSNMSPEDSSIYLCSVTVADTEAFFGQGTRLTVV.